Below, 20 T cell receptor beta chains from the same sample are listed, as sequenced in a study of T cell responses to AZD1222 COVID-19 vaccine. Sequencing used immunoSEQ multiplex PCR; TCRdb keeps in-frame clones, though not all of them. Here the sample spans over 100,000 clones, more than 70% being singletons. The specimen was peripheral blood, collected on day 0 of AZD1222 vaccination. These receptors originate from an adult in good health.

The chain recombines TRBV27 with TRBJ1-2, with 7 bases identical to TRBD1. The V gene's germline CDR1 is MNHEY and CDR2 SMNVEV (reference sequence). The CDR3 has 13 residues. V gave up 5 bases and J gave up 6 bases; unmatched junction bases: 6. CDR3 protein: CASSKTGLNGYTF. CDR3 DNA: TGTGCCAGCAGTAAGACAGGGTTGAATGGCTACACCTTC.

The table lists this clone with a count of one. This chain uses TRBV5-1 with TRBJ1-1; possibly TRBD1 for D (6 bases). The CDR3 spans 13 residues. Germline assignment: CDR1 SGHRS and CDR2 YFSETQ. Trimming left V 4 bases short and J 4 bases short, with 11 bases between. CDR3 coding DNA: TGCGCCAGCAGCCCGAGGGGGGGCACTGAAGCTTTCTTT. Protein: CASSPRGGTEAFF. Based on the CDR3 plus reference TRBV5-1 and TRBJ1-1, the full variable domain is KAGVTQTPRYLIKTRGQQVTLSCSPISGHRSVSWYQQTPGQGLQFLFEYFSETQRNKGNFPGRFSGRQFSNSRSEMNVSTLELGDSALYLCASSPRGGTEAFFGQGTRLTVV.

The V gene is TRBV28, the J gene TRBJ1-5; 8 nucleotides align to TRBD1. CDR3 size: 15 residues. With 5 bases clipped from V and 2 bases from J, the junction kept 5 bases outside the gene matches. Germline assignment: CDR1 MDHEN and CDR2 SYDVKM. In DNA, the CDR3 is TGTGCCAGCAGTCCCTCGACAGGGGGCAATCAGCCCCAGCATTTT. It specifies CASSPSTGGNQPQHF.

This clone was seen once. The V call is TRBV6-5, the J call TRBJ1-1, with TRBD1 identical over 8 bases. CDR1 and CDR2 (germline): MNHEY, SVGAGI. V was pared by 7 bases and J by 2 bases, with 6 bases of the junction left unmatched. The CDR3 totals 14 residues. The CDR3 sequence: CASMKDRANTEAFF. In DNA, the CDR3 is TGTGCCAGCATGAAGGACAGGGCTAACACTGAAGCTTTCTTT.

This clone has just one count. The rearrangement uses TRBV19 and TRBJ1-5, with TRBD1 matching over 7 bases. This CDR3 has 15 amino acids. From germline, CDR1 is LNHDA and CDR2 SQIVND (reference sequence). V was pared by 4 bases and J by 0 bases, with 3 bases of the junction left unmatched. CDR3 in amino acids: CASSRQGLSNQPQHF. Written as DNA, the CDR3 is TGTGCCAGTAGTAGACAGGGTCTTAGCAATCAGCCCCAGCATTTT.

The V and J genes are TRBV3-1 (or the pseudogene TRBV3-2) and TRBJ1-2; 9 bases agree with TRBD1. The CDR3 length is 18 residues. CDR1 LGHDT and CDR2 YNNKEL come from the germline V gene (reference sequence). The junction had 13 bases not matched to a gene; V was cut back by 1 base and J by 4 bases. The CDR3 sequence is CASSQALSRQGDGYGYTF. The CDR3 region has the DNA TGTGCCAGCAGCCAAGCCCTCTCCCGACAGGGGGACGGCTATGGCTACACCTTC.

This chain uses TRBV7-9 with TRBJ2-7; possibly TRBD1 or TRBD2 for D (5 bases each). CDR1 is SEHNR, CDR2 FQNEAQ, per germline (reference sequence). With 5 bases removed from V and 7 bases from J, the gap between germline ends came to 18 bases. This CDR3 has 14 residues. CDR3 sequence (DNA): TGTGCCAGCAGCGATGGGACGGTGCTTGGGGAGCAGTACTTC. This gives the protein CASSDGTVLGEQYF.

The chain recombines TRBV9 with TRBJ1-1; maybe TRBD1 (5 bases). V was cut by 4 bases and J by 0 bases, with 16 bases left in between. The CDR3 consists of 16 residues. From germline, CDR1 is SGDLS and CDR2 YYNGEE. The CDR3 spells CASSPWTGVMNTEAFF. CDR3 DNA sequence: TGTGCCAGCAGCCCCTGGACGGGGGTGATGAACACTGAAGCTTTCTTT. Based on the CDR3 plus reference TRBV9 and TRBJ1-1, the full variable domain is DSGVTQTPKHLITATGQRVTLRCSPRSGDLSVYWYQQSLDQGLQFLIQYYNGEERAKGNILERFSAQQFPDLHSELNLSSLELGDSALYFCASSPWTGVMNTEAFFGQGTRLTVV.

This clone was recorded a few times. At one boundary the junction diverges from the germline segment, which might be a read error. The rearrangement joins TRBV7-8 to TRBJ2-1; D is possibly TRBD2 (6 bases). The CDR3 consists of 12 residues. Germline values: CDR1 SGHVS, CDR2 FQNEAQ. This chain's CDR3 is CASSLEEGPRVF. The CDR3 nucleotides read TGTGCCAGCAGTCTCGAGGAGGGTCCCCGTGTCTTC.

The chain combines TRBV19 with TRBJ2-5; the match to TRBD1 covers 7 bases. V lost 4 bases, J lost 1 base, and 3 bases stayed unmatched. Germline V gene sequence: CDR1 LNHDA, CDR2 SQIVND (reference sequence). This CDR3 has 14 amino acids. The CDR3 nucleotides are TGTGCCAGTAGTACAAGGGGGCCCCAAGAGACCCAGTACTTC. Encoded protein: CASSTRGPQETQYF. The whole variable domain, filled in from reference TRBV19 and TRBJ2-5, reads DGGITQSPKYLFRKEGQNVTLSCEQNLNHDAMYWYRQDPGQGLRLIYYSQIVNDFQKGDIAEGYSVSREKKESFPLTVTSAQKNPTAFYLCASSTRGPQETQYFGPGTRLLVL.

About this clone itself: One junction end disagrees with the germline gene, perhaps due to a read error. The V gene is TRBV19, the J gene TRBJ2-1; TRBD2 is a possible D gene (5 bases). Per germline, CDR1 LNHDA and CDR2 SQIVND (reference sequence). This CDR3 region has 14 residues. This chain's CDR3 is CTSSTSGPLNEQFF. The CDR3 DNA is TGTACCAGTAGCACCAGCGGACCCCTCAATGAGCAGTTCTTC. Filled out from reference TRBV19 and TRBJ2-1, the complete variable domain reads DGGITQSPKYLFRKEGQNVTLSCEQNLNHDAMYWYRQDPGQGLRLIYYSQIVNDFQKGDIAEGYSVSREKKESFPLTVTSAQKNPTAFYLCTSSTSGPLNEQFFGPGTRLTVL.

This clone was observed once. The chain recombines TRBV19 with TRBJ1-5, with D perhaps TRBD1 (6 bases). V gave up 1 base and J gave up 0 bases, with 10 bases separating them. The CDR3 has 16 residues. Germline assignment: CDR1 LNHDA and CDR2 SQIVND (reference sequence). For the CDR3, the DNA is TGTGCCAGTAGTATAGCTAGGACAGTTAGCAATCAGCCCCAGCATTTT. Translating gives CASSIARTVSNQPQHF.

This clone was detected only once. J is TRBJ1-1 and V is TRBV5-8; the D is unclear. This CDR3 has 13 amino acids. The V end lost 6 bases, the J end lost 1 base, and 10 bases lay between the germline ends. Looked up from germline, CDR1 is SGHTS and CDR2 is YDEGEE. CDR3 loop: CASTPFGNTEAFF. In DNA form, the CDR3 reads TGTGCCAGCACCCCCTTCGGGAACACTGAAGCTTTCTTT.

This chain uses TRBV18 with TRBJ2-1; 11 nucleotides line up with TRBD1. V lost 3 bases to trimming and J lost 8 bases; unmatched junction nucleotides: 9. The CDR3 runs to 16 residues. From germline, CDR1 is KGHSH and CDR2 LQKENI. The CDR3, as DNA: TGTGCCAGCTCACCCGGGACAGGGGGTTTTATCGATGAGCAGTTCTTC. Its protein product is CASSPGTGGFIDEQFF.

J is TRBJ2-7 and V is TRBV6-5; unclear D gene. CDR1 and CDR2 (germline): MNHEY, SVGAGI. V lost 1 base to trimming and J lost 2 bases, with 12 bases between them. This CDR3 is built from 15 residues. The CDR3 is CASSYFPDSTYEQYF. The CDR3 nucleotides read TGTGCCAGCAGTTACTTTCCAGACTCGACCTACGAGCAGTACTTC.

The chain recombines TRBV19 with TRBJ1-2; weak D call: TRBD1 (6 bases). Per germline, CDR1 LNHDA and CDR2 SQIVND (reference sequence). This CDR3 is 14 amino acids long. V lost 5 bases, J lost 3 bases, and 13 bases lay in between. This chain's CDR3 is CASSWGGAHYGYTF. The CDR3 DNA reads TGTGCCAGTAGTTGGGGGGGCGCGCACTATGGCTACACCTTC.

V gene TRBV6-7 combines with J gene TRBJ1-4; no firm D call. TRBV6-7 is placed among ORFs of uncertain function. The CDR3 is 17 residues long. With 5 bases removed from V and 4 bases from J, the gap between germline ends came to 20 bases. DNA of the CDR3: TGTGCCAGCAGTCCCCCCGGGAGTGGAGGGCTTAATGAAAAACTGTTTTTT. Translating gives CASSPPGSGGLNEKLFF.

This clone has just one count. The chain uses TRBV27 and TRBJ1-5; TRBD1 might be the D (6 bases). V was trimmed by 5 bases and J by 0 bases, leaving 17 bases between them. The CDR3 has 17 amino acids. Germline assignment: CDR1 MNHEY and CDR2 SMNVEV (reference sequence). In DNA, the CDR3 is TGTGCCAGCAGTCAACAGGGAGGCCCTTATAGCAATCAGCCCCAGCATTTT. Translation: CASSQQGGPYSNQPQHF.

The rearrangement links TRBV16 to TRBJ1-6, with D perhaps matching TRBD1 (5 bases). This CDR3 has 15 amino acids. Germline V CDR1 and CDR2: KGHSY, FQNENV. Deletions cut 5 bases from V and 4 bases from J, with 12 bases between. The CDR3 loop is CASSRQGDYNSPLHF. In DNA form, the CDR3 reads TGTGCCAGCAGCAGACAAGGGGATTATAATTCACCCCTCCACTTT.

The chain is built from TRBV13 and TRBJ2-5; D is uncertain. CDR3 length: 12 amino acids. V was clipped by 1 base and J by 4 bases, with 4 bases between them. CDR1 and CDR2 (germline): PRHDT, FYEKMQ (reference sequence). CDR3 sequence: CASSLEGETQYF. DNA for the CDR3: TGTGCCAGCAGCTTAGAAGGAGAGACCCAGTACTTC.